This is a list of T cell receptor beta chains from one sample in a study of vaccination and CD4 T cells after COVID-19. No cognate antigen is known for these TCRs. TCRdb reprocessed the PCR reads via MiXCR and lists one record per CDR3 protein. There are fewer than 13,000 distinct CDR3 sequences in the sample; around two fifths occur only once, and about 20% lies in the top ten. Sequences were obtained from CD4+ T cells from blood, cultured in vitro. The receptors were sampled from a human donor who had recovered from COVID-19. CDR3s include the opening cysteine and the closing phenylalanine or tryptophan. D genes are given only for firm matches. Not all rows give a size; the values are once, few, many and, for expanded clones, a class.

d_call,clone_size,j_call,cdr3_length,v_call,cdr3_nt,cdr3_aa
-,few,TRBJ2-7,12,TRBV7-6,TGTGCCAGCAGCCCCGACAGCGGCGAGCAGTACTTC,CASSPDSGEQYF
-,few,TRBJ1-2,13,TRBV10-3,TGTGCCATCAGGGATGGGAAGTTGTATGGCTACACCTTC,CAIRDGKLYGYTF
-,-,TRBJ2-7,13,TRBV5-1,TGCGCCAGCAGCTCGGGACCCACCGGGGAGCAGTACTTC,CASSSGPTGEQYF
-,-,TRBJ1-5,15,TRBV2,TGTGCCAGCAGTGTCGGAAGGCTTAGCAATCAGCCCCAGCATTTT,CASSVGRLSNQPQHF
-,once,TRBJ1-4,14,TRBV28,TGTGCCAGCACCCTCGCGTCGGGTCGGGAAAAACTGTTTTTT,CASTLASGREKLFF
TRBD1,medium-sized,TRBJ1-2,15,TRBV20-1,TGCAGTGCTAGGAGGACAGGGATGTATAACTATGGCTACACCTTC,CSARRTGMYNYGYTF
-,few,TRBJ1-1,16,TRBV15,TGTGCCACCAGCAGACCCACCCATAGGATGAACACTGAAGCTTTCTTT,CATSRPTHRMNTEAFF
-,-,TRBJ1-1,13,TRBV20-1,TGCAGTGCTAGAGGCAGATTGAACACTGAAGCTTTCTTT,CSARGRLNTEAFF
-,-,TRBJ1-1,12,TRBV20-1,TGCAGTGCTAAACAGGGTGGGACTGAAGCTTTCTTT,CSAKQGGTEAFF
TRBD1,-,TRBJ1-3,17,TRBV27,TGTGCCAGCAGTTTACCGAATCAGGGGGAGATCGGAAACACCATATATTTT,CASSLPNQGEIGNTIYF
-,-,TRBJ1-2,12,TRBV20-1,TGCAGTGCTAGAGAGGGCTCGGGAGGCTACACCTTC,CSAREGSGGYTF
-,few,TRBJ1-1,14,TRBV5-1,TGCGCCAGCAGCTTGCAGGGAGGTTCGACTGAAGCTTTCTTT,CASSLQGGSTEAFF
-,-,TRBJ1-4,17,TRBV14,TGTGCCAGCAGCCAAGAAGCTCCGGGCGCAACTAATGAAAAACTGTTTTTT,CASSQEAPGATNEKLFF
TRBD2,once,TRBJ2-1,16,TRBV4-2,TGTGCCAGCAGCGGCCGACTAGCGGGGGGGCGCGATGAGCAGTTCTTC,CASSGRLAGGRDEQFF
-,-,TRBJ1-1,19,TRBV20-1,TGCAGTGCTAGACCCAAACTCGGGACACAGAATTTAATGAACACTGAAGCTTTCTTT,CSARPKLGTQNLMNTEAFF
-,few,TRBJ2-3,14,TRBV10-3,TGTGCCATCAAACAACGCCTAAGCACAGATACGCAGTATTTT,CAIKQRLSTDTQYF
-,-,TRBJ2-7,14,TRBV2,TGTGCCAGCAGTGACTGGGACCTGCCCGACGAGCAGTACTTC,CASSDWDLPDEQYF
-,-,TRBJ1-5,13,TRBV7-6,TGTGCCAGCAGCCTCCGGTGGAATCAGCCCCAGCATTTT,CASSLRWNQPQHF
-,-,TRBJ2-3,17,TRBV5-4,TGTGCCAGCAGCCTGCAGGTACCGGGACTGTCTCGAGGTACGCAGTATTTT,CASSLQVPGLSRGTQYF
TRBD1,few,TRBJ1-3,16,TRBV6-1,TGTGCCAGTACTGACAGGGGGCTTCCCTCTGGAAACACCATATATTTT,CASTDRGLPSGNTIYF
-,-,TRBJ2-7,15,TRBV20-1,TGCAGTGCTAGAGATATGAGACAGGTCTCCTACGAGCAGTACTTC,CSARDMRQVSYEQYF
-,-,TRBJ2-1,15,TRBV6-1,TGTGCCAGCAGGGAGGGGGAGGGATGGGGCAATGAGCAGTTCTTC,CASREGEGWGNEQFF
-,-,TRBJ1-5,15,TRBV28,TGTGCCAGCAGTCGACCCCAGGGCGGTGATCAGCCCCAGCATTTT,CASSRPQGGDQPQHF
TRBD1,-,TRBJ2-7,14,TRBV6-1,TGTGCCAGCAGGTCGACAGGGGGTGGCTACGAGCAGTACTTC,CASRSTGGGYEQYF
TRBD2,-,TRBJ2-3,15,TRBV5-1,TGCGCCAGCAGCTTAGCTAGCGGGGGCGGAGATACGCAGTATTTT,CASSLASGGGDTQYF
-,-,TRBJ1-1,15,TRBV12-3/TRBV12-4,TGTGCCAGCAGGGGACGTCTAGGAGGGAACACTGAAGCTTTCTTT,CASRGRLGGNTEAFF
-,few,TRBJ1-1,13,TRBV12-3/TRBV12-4,TGTGCCAGCACCTCGGACTCCCGCACTGAAGCTTTCTTT,CASTSDSRTEAFF
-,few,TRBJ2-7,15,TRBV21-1,TGTGCCAGCAGCAACGGGTCAAATAGCTCCTACGAGCAGTACTTC,CASSNGSNSSYEQYF
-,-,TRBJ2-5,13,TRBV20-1,TGCAGTGCTACCTCGACAGTCCAAGAGACCCAGTACTTC,CSATSTVQETQYF
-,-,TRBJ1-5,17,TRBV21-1,TGTGCCAGCAGCAAATGTAAAGGGGGCAACAGCAATCAGCCCCAGCATTTT,CASSKCKGGNSNQPQHF
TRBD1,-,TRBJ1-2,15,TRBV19,TGTGCCAGTAGTATAGATCGACAGGGAGGGTATGGCTACACCTTC,CASSIDRQGGYGYTF
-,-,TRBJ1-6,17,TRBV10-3,TGTGCCATCAGTGAGTCTTATAGCCTTGACTATAATTCACCCCTCCACTTT,CAISESYSLDYNSPLHF
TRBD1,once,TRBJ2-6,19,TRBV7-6,TGTGCCAGCAGCGATCACAGGGGGCGCGATTCGCATGGGGCCAACGTCCTGACTTTC,CASSDHRGRDSHGANVLTF
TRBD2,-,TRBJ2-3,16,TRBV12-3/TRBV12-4,TGTGCCAGCAGTTTGGGACTAGCGGGGGTGGGAGATACGCAGTATTTT,CASSLGLAGVGDTQYF
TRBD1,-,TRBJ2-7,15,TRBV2,TGTGCCAGCAGGTTCCGGGACAGCTACTCCTACGAGCAGTACTTC,CASRFRDSYSYEQYF
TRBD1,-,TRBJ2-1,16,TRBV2,TGTGCCAGCAGAGCTCCAGGACAGGGCCGCTACAATGAGCAGTTCTTC,CASRAPGQGRYNEQFF
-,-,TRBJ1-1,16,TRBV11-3,TGTGCCAGCAGCTTAGTTTGGGAAGTGTCCGACACTGAAGCTTTCTTT,CASSLVWEVSDTEAFF
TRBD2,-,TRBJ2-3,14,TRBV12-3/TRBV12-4,TGTGCCAGCAGGCTAGCGGGGGCCACAGATACGCAGTATTTT,CASRLAGATDTQYF
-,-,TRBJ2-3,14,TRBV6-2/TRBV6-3,TGTGCCAGCAGGTCGACCGGGGGCCCAGATACGCAGTATTTT,CASRSTGGPDTQYF
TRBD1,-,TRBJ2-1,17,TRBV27,TGTGCCAGCAGGAACTGGACAGGGATCAGGTCCTACAATGAGCAGTTCTTC,CASRNWTGIRSYNEQFF
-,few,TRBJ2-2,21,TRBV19,TGTGCCAGTAGTATAGATCAAGGGATGGTAGGGGGGCGCCGGGACACCGGGGAGCTGTTTTTT,CASSIDQGMVGGRRDTGELFF
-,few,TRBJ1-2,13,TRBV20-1,TGCAGTGCTAGGACAGGTATAGGGCCTGGCTACACCTTC,CSARTGIGPGYTF
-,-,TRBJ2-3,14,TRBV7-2,TGTGCCAGCAGCCACCTTACGGGGCGGGATACGCAGTATTTT,CASSHLTGRDTQYF
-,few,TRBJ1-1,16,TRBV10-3,TGTGCCATCAGTGAGTGGCGGGGGGAAGGGGACACTGAAGCTTTCTTT,CAISEWRGEGDTEAFF
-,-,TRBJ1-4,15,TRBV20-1,TGCAGTGCTAGATCTCCCGTGGGTAATATCGAAAAACTGTTTTTT,CSARSPVGNIEKLFF
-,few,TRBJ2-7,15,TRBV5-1,TGCGCCAGCGCTGGCGGGACTTCGAGGGTTTACGAGCAGTACTTC,CASAGGTSRVYEQYF
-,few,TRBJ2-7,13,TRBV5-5,TGTGCCAGCAGCTTGTGGACCAGCTACGAGCAGTACTTC,CASSLWTSYEQYF
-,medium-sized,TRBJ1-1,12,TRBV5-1,TGCGCCAGCAGTAACGAGAACACTGAAGCTTTCTTT,CASSNENTEAFF
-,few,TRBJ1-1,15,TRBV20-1,TGCAGTGCTAGAGGGCCTCAGGGGTTTGTCACTGAAGCTTTCTTT,CSARGPQGFVTEAFF